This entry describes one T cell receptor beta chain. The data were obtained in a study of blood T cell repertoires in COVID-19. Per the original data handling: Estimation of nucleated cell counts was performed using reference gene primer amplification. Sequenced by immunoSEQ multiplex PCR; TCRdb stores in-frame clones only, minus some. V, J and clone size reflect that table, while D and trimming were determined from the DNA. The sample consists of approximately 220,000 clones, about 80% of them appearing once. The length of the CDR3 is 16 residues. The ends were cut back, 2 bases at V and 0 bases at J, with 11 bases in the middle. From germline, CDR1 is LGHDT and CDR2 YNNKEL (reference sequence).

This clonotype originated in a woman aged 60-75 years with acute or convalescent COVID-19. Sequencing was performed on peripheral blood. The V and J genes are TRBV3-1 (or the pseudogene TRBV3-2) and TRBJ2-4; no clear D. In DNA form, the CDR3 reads TGTGCCAGCAGCCAATTCGCGGATCTAGCCAAAAACATTCAGTACTTC. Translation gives CASSQFADLAKNIQYF.